One sample yielded the 19 T cell receptor beta chains listed below, sequenced in a study of T cell responses to AZD1222 COVID-19 vaccine. Method: immunoSEQ multiplex PCR; TCRdb's copy keeps in-frame clones and lacks some. The repertoire holds about 130,000 clones, with about 87% as singletons. The source was peripheral blood, collected on day 0 of AZD1222 vaccination. These receptors were collected from an adult in good health.

This clone has just a few counts. The chain has TRBV21-1 and TRBJ1-1; TRBD1 is taken as the D call from the table, unchecked against the DNA. TRBV21-1 is a recognized pseudogene. The CDR3 length is 13 residues. The CDR3 loop is CASKRTGIAEAFF. In DNA form, the CDR3 reads TGTGCCAGCAAGCGTACAGGGATCGCTGAAGCTTTCTTT.

DNA of the CDR3: TGCGCCAGCAGCTTTGGACAGGGAGCGTGGTCAACTGGAAACACCATATATTTT. Translated: CASSFGQGAWSTGNTIYF. The gene calls are TRBV5-1 and TRBJ1-3, with 8 bases that match TRBD1. CDR3 size: 18 residues. Trimming at V came to 2 bases and at J to 2 bases, leaving 12 bases not matched to a gene. CDR1 and CDR2 (germline): SGHRS, YFSETQ.

This rearrangement joins TRBV10-3 to TRBJ2-7; TRBD1 matches at 7 bases. Per germline, CDR1 ENHRY and CDR2 SYGVKD. V lost 8 bases to trimming and J lost 11 bases; unmatched junction nucleotides: 12. The CDR3 contains 12 residues. CDR3 sequence reads: CAIGDRGGVKYF. The CDR3 DNA sequence: TGTGCCATCGGGGACAGAGGTGGCGTAAAGTACTTC.

For the CDR3, the DNA is TGTGCCAGCAGTCCCGGACAGGGGAGGATTGTAGAGACCCAGTACTTC. Protein product: CASSPGQGRIVETQYF. This rearrangement joins TRBV27 to TRBJ2-5; 9 nucleotides line up with TRBD1. The CDR3 spans 16 residues. The ends lost 5 bases at V and 4 bases at J; junction bases unmatched: 11. Germline CDR1 and CDR2: MNHEY and SMNVEV (reference sequence).

This chain connects TRBV7-2 to TRBJ2-1, with 14 bases aligning to TRBD2. Unmatched junction bases numbered 10, after V lost 7 bases and J lost 5 bases. This CDR3 is built from 17 residues. Germline V gene lookup returns CDR1 SGHTA and CDR2 FQGNSA. CDR3 coding DNA: TGTGCCAGCACCCAAGTGGGACTAGCGGGGGTGAACAATGAGCAGTTCTTC. Its translation is CASTQVGLAGVNNEQFF.

The CDR3 loop is CASSPRDGSNEKLFF. The CDR3 DNA reads as TGTGCCAGCAGCCCCCGGGACGGTAGTAATGAAAAACTGTTTTTT. The chain has TRBV7-8 and TRBJ1-4, with a weak D call TRBD1 (5 bases). This CDR3 has 15 amino acids. Trimming took 5 bases from V and 4 from J, leaving 14 bases between them. Germline V gene sequence: CDR1 SGHVS, CDR2 FQNEAQ.

The rearrangement links TRBV5-1 to TRBJ2-1; 12 bases agree with TRBD2. V shed 2 bases and J 10 bases; nucleotides not matched to a gene: 7. CDR1 and CDR2 from the germline V gene are SGHRS and YFSETQ. The CDR3 sequence is 15 residues long. The CDR3 region has the DNA TGCGCCAGCAGCTTAGGTAGGACTAGCGGGACCGAGCAGTTCTTC. Encoded protein: CASSLGRTSGTEQFF.

The chain recombines TRBV19 with TRBJ1-1; D ambiguous. Germline values: CDR1 LNHDA, CDR2 SQIVND (reference sequence). The CDR3 covers 14 residues. Trimming shortened V by 6 bases and J by 3 bases, and 14 bases separated the two germline ends. The CDR3 bases are TGTGCCAGTAGACCCCAGGCCCAGTACACTGAAGCTTTCTTT. This sequence encodes CASRPQAQYTEAFF.

The rearrangement joins TRBV2 to TRBJ1-1; TRBD1 aligns across 8 bases. Germline CDR1 is SNHLY and CDR2 is FYNNEI. There are 15 residues in the CDR3. V lost 5 bases, J lost 0 bases, and 5 bases stayed unmatched. CDR3 residues: CASSQTQGVNTEAFF. The CDR3 bases are TGTGCCAGCAGTCAAACACAGGGGGTGAACACTGAAGCTTTCTTT.

This clone came up once. The CDR3 loop reads CASSPPTHGNEKLFF. CDR3 sequence (DNA): TGTGCCAGCAGCCCGCCAACACACGGAAACGAAAAACTGTTTTTT. The chain carries TRBV3-1 (or the pseudogene TRBV3-2) and TRBJ1-4; D is unclear. Germline assignment: CDR1 LGHDT and CDR2 YNNKEL (reference sequence). The CDR3 has 15 amino acids. Trimming left V 4 bases short and J 8 bases short, with 17 bases between.

The V and J genes are TRBV11-2 and TRBJ1-1, with D perhaps matching TRBD1 (6 bases). V was cut by 2 bases and J by 0 bases, with 10 bases left in between. The CDR3 has 15 amino acids. The germline gives CDR1 SGHAT, CDR2 FQNNGV. CDR3 protein: CASSLWGRLNTEAFF. The CDR3 DNA follows: TGTGCCAGCAGCTTATGGGGGCGGCTGAACACTGAAGCTTTCTTT.

The chain uses TRBV6-5 and TRBJ2-7; TRBD1 or TRBD2 may be the D gene (5 bases each). CDR3 length: 15 amino acids. The germline CDR1 and CDR2 sequences are MNHEY and SVGAGI. With 7 bases removed from V and 2 bases from J, the gap between germline ends came to 18 bases. This CDR3 reads CASNPVGGTPYEQYF. CDR3 coding DNA: TGTGCCAGCAACCCCGTTGGGGGAACTCCCTACGAGCAGTACTTC.

The chain couples TRBV18 to TRBJ1-1; 8 bases agree with TRBD1. Germline V lookup: CDR1 KGHSH, CDR2 LQKENI. V was pared by 2 bases and J by 2 bases, with 7 bases of the junction left unmatched. The CDR3 contains 16 residues. DNA of the CDR3: TGTGCCAGCTCACCAAAGCTGCAGGGGGCAAACACTGAAGCTTTCTTT. Amino acid sequence: CASSPKLQGANTEAFF.

J is TRBJ2-1 and V is TRBV28; 8 nucleotides agree with TRBD2. The V gene's germline CDR1 is MDHEN and CDR2 SYDVKM. J gave up 5 bases and V 9 bases, and 9 bases lay outside the gene matches. CDR3 length: 14 residues. CDR3 in amino acids: CASVSGRADNEQFF. The DNA of the CDR3 is TGTGCCAGTGTTTCCGGGAGGGCCGACAATGAGCAGTTCTTC.

This clone was detected once. The chain links TRBV9 to TRBJ1-4; D is possibly TRBD1 (6 bases). Per the germline V gene, CDR1 is SGDLS and CDR2 is YYNGEE. CDR3 length equals 15 residues. V was pared by 4 bases and J by 4 bases, with 14 bases between. As DNA, the CDR3 is TGTGCCAGCAGCTCGAGGGGGGACGTTAATGAAAAACTGTTTTTT. Its translation is CASSSRGDVNEKLFF.

The chain has TRBV7-8 and TRBJ2-3; 7 nucleotides match TRBD1. V was pared by 6 bases and J by 6 bases, with 6 bases of the junction left unmatched. Germline V gene lookup returns CDR1 SGHVS and CDR2 FQNEAQ. The length of the CDR3 is 13 residues. CDR3 nucleotide sequence: TGTGCCAGCAGTCCCAAGGGGGCCGATACGCAGTATTTT. Translated, it gives CASSPKGADTQYF.

The rearrangement joins TRBV28 to TRBJ1-1, with 7 nucleotides matching TRBD1. The V gene end was trimmed by 7 bases and the J gene end by 2 bases; junction bases not matched to a gene: 10. Germline assignment: CDR1 MDHEN and CDR2 SYDVKM. CDR3 length: 15 residues. The CDR3 DNA reads as TGTGCCAGCATTCGTCTCTCAGGGGGAAACACTGAAGCTTTCTTT. Translating it yields CASIRLSGGNTEAFF.

The J gene is TRBJ1-2, the V gene TRBV29-1; D uncertain. This CDR3 is 16 amino acids long. Per the germline V gene, CDR1 is SQVTM and CDR2 is ANQGSEA. V lost 0 bases and J lost 1, with 15 bases in between. The CDR3 loop reads CSVEDHRQRGNYGYTF. DNA of the CDR3: TGCAGCGTTGAAGATCATCGCCAGAGAGGTAACTATGGCTACACCTTC.

The chain links TRBV6-5 to TRBJ1-1, with a tentative D call TRBD1 (6 bases). CDR3 length equals 13 residues. Trimming stripped 4 bases from V and 9 bases from J, with 15 bases between. The germline V gene has CDR1 MNHEY and CDR2 SVGAGI. The CDR3 coding sequence is TGTGCCAGCAGTTTACCGGGACACGGCAAAGCTTTCTTT. Encoded protein: CASSLPGHGKAFF.